The present TCR beta chain was sequenced within a study of blood T cells in healthy people across ages. V was cut by 1 base and J by 11 bases, with 14 bases left in between. The CDR3 contains 13 residues. CDR1 is LNHNV, CDR2 YYDKDF, per germline (reference sequence). With a J-beta primer mix and a sample-barcoded 5' primer, a second PCR ran about 7 to 12 cycles. TCRdb independently ran MiXCR on the 5' RACE reads; one entry per CDR3 protein. The sample has about 900,000 distinct CDR3 sequences; approximately 49% are singletons. The J gene is TRBJ2-5, the V gene TRBV15, with D possibly matching TRBD1 (5 bases). Sample: blood. The receptor comes from a man aged 25-40 years in good health. CDR3 sequence (DNA): TGTGCCACCAGCAGAGTTCAGGGATACAAGCAGTACTTC. Its translation: CATSRVQGYKQYF.